The TCR beta chain under discussion was sequenced for a study of Graves' ophthalmopathy and Graves' hyperthyroidism. About the study: A follow-up of 18 months without ophthalmopathy meant that hyperthyroidism was stable.

The TCR beta CDR3 regions underwent amplification from RNA transcripts. First-round RT-PCR with HTBI primers preceded a second-round multiplex PCR. TCRdb reanalysed the multiplex PCR reads using MiXCR and keeps one entry per CDR3 protein. The sample carries around 1,200,000 distinct CDR3 sequences, about 38% recorded once. Trimming removed 3 bases from V and 5 bases from J; junction bases left unmatched: 9. There are 15 residues in the CDR3. With respect to this clonotype: The antigen is undetermined.

Thyroid ultrasound, orbital computed tomography, TRAb, serum thyroxine and clinical symptoms formed the basis of diagnosis. General observations from the study: The model predicted ophthalmopathy progression with around 70% sensitivity and around 72% specificity. Clonotypes were expanded in thyroid at above 0.001 frequency, and most also appeared in blood.

The chain recombines TRBV12-3 or TRBV12-4 with TRBJ1-1; 7 nucleotides line up with TRBD1. This sequence was found in an adult man with Graves' hyperthyroidism. What was sequenced was peripheral blood or thyroid tissue (not recorded which). The CDR3 here is CASSFLNRGGTEAFF. CDR3 bases: TGTGCCAGCAGTTTCCTGAACAGGGGAGGAACTGAAGCTTTCTTT.